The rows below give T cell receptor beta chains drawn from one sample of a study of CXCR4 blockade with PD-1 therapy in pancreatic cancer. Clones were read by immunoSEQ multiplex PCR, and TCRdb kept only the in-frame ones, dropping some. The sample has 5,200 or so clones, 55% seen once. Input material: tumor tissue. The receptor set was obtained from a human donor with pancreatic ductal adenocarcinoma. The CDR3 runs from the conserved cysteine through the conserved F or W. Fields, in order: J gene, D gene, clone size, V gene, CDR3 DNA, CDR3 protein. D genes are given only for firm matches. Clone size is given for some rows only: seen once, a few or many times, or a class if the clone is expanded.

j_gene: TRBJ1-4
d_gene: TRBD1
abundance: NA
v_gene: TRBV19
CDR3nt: TGTGCCAGTACCCAGGGGGGCGCAACTAATGAAAAACTGTTTTTT
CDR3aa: CASTQGGATNEKLFF

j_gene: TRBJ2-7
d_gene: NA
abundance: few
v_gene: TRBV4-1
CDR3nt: TGCGCCAGCAGCCAAGATTCCGGGCGCGAGCAGTACTTC
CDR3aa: CASSQDSGREQYF

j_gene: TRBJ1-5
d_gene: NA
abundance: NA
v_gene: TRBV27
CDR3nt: TGTGCCAGCAGTTCCAGGGAGGGCAATCAGCCCCAGCATTTT
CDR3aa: CASSSREGNQPQHF

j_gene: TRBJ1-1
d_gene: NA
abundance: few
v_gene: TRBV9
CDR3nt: TGTGCCAGCAGTGAGAGGGGTTTCAGTGAAGCTTTCTTT
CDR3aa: CASSERGFSEAFF

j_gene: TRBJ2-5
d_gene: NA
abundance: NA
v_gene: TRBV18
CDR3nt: TGTGCCAGCTCACCACCCCCGGGCGGGGGCGCGGGGGAGACCCAGTACTTC
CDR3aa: CASSPPPGGGAGETQYF

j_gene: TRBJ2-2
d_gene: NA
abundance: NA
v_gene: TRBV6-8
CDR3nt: TGTGCCAGCAGTTACTCGAGAGGTAACACCGGGGAGCTGTTTTTT
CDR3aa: CASSYSRGNTGELFF

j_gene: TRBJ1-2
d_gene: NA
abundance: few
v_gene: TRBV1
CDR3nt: TGCGCCAGCAGCCAAGATCAGCTATCTTATGGCTACACCTTC
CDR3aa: CASSQDQLSYGYTF

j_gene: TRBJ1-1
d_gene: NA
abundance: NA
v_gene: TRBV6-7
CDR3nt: TGTGCCAGCACCGACAGGTTAGAAGCTTTCTTT
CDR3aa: CASTDRLEAFF

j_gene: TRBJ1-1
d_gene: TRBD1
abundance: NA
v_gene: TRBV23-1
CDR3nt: TGCGCCAGCAGCCAAGACAGGGCAGGGGTTAGAAACACTGAAGCTTTCTTT
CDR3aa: CASSQDRAGVRNTEAFF

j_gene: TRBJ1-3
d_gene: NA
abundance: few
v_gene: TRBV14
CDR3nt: TGTACCAGCAGCCCGTTAGGCCCTGGAAACACCATATATTTT
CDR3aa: CTSSPLGPGNTIYF

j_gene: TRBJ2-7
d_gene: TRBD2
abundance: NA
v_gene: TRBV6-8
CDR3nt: TGTGCCGCCGGGGGGTATGAGTACGAGCAGTACTTC
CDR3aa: CAAGGYEYEQYF

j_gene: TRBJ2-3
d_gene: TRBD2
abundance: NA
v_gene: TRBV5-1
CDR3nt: TGCGCCAGCAGCTTGGAGGCGGGAGGGCCAGGCACAGATACGCAGTATTTT
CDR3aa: CASSLEAGGPGTDTQYF

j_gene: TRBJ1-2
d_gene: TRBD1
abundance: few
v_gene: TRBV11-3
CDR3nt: TGTGCCAGCAGCTTTGACAGGGGGAACTATGGCTACACCTTC
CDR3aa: CASSFDRGNYGYTF

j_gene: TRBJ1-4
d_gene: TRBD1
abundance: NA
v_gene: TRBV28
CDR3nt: TGTGCCAGCAGTACCTCCGGGACAGGCCCCGAAAAACTGTTTTTT
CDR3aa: CASSTSGTGPEKLFF

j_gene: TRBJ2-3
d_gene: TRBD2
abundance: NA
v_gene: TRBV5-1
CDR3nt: TGCGCCAGCAGCTTGGCAGCGGGGCTTTTGGATACGCAGTATTTT
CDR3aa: CASSLAAGLLDTQYF

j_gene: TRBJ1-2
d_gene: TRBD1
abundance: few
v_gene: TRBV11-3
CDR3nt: TGTGCCAGCAGCTCCTATTTTGGGACAGAGGGCTATGGCTACACCTTC
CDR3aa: CASSSYFGTEGYGYTF

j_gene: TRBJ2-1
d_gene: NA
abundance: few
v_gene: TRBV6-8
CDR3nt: TGTGCCAGCAGTTACTCGGGTAGCGGAAACAATGAGCAGTTCTTC
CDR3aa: CASSYSGSGNNEQFF

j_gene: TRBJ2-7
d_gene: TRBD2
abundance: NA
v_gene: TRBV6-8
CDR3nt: TGTGCCAGCAGCCGAGGACTAGCGGGAAGGAGTGAGCAGTACTTC
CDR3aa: CASSRGLAGRSEQYF

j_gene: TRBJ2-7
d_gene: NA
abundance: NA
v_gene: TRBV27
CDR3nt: TGTGCCAGCAGTCCGCGCGCCTTGCAATCTACACAAACGTACTTC
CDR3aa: CASSPRALQSTQTYF

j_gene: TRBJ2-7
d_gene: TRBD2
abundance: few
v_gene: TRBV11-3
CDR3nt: TGTGCCAGCAGCCTCGCCTCGGGACTAGCGGATTACGAGCAGTACTTC
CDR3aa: CASSLASGLADYEQYF

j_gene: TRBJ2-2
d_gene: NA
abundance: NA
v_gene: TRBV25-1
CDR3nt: TGTGCCAGCAGTGGTTTGGACAACACCGGGGAGCTGTTTTTT
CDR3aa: CASSGLDNTGELFF

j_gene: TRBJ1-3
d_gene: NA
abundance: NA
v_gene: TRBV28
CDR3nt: TGTGCCAGCAGTTTATGGGGGGGGCTGGTTGGAAACACCATATATTTT
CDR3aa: CASSLWGGLVGNTIYF

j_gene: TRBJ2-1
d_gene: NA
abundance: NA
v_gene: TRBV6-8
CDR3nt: TGTGCCAGCAGTGCCCCGGAACTAAAGTCCTACAATGAGCAGTTCTTC
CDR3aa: CASSAPELKSYNEQFF

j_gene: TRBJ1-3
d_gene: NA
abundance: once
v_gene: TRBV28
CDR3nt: TGTGTCAGCAGTTCTCTACAGGGCCCCTCTGGAAACACCATATATTTT
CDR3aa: CVSSSLQGPSGNTIYF

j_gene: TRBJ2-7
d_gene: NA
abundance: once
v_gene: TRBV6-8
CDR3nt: TGTGCCAGCAGTTACTATCAGGGGGGATACGAGCAGTACTTC
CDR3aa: CASSYYQGGYEQYF

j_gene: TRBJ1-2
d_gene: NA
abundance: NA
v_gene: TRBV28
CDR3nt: TGTGCCAGCAGTAGGACAGAGCTCTATGGCTACACCTTC
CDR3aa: CASSRTELYGYTF

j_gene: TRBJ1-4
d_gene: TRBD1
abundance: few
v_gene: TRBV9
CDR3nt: TGTGCCAGCACCGACAGGGGGCTAACTAATGAAAAACTGTTTTTT
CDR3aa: CASTDRGLTNEKLFF

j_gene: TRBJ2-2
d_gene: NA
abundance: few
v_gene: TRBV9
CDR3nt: TGTGCCAGCAGCACTACACCTTCGAACACCGGGGAGCTGTTTTTT
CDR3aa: CASSTTPSNTGELFF

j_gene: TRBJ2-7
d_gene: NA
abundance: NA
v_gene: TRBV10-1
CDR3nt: TGCGCCAGCACATCCGGGACCGGCATCTACGAGCAGTACTTC
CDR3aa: CASTSGTGIYEQYF

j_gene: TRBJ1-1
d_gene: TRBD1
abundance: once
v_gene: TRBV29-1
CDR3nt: TGCAGCGTTGTCCCGACAGGGGCTAGTATAGTGAACACTGAAGCTTTCTTT
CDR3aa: CSVVPTGASIVNTEAFF

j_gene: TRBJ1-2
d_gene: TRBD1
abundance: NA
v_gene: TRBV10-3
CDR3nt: TGTGCCATCAGTGAGTCGATTACGACAGGGGCTGACGGCTACACCTTC
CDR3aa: CAISESITTGADGYTF

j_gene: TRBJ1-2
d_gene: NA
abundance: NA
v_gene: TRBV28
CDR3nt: TGTGCCAGTCGTCGGGGCCTAGTCAGCTACACCTTC
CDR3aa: CASRRGLVSYTF

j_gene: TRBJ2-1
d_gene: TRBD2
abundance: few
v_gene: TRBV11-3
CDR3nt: TGTGCCAGCAGCCAAGGGACTAGCGGTTCCCCCTACAATGAGCAGTTCTTC
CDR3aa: CASSQGTSGSPYNEQFF

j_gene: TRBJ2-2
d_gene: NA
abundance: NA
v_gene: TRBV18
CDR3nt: TGTGCCAGCTCCCAGGTCGAGGGGTTCACCGGGGAGCTGTTTTTT
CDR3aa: CASSQVEGFTGELFF

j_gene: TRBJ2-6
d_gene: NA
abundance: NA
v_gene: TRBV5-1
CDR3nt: TGCGCCAGCAGACGAACGATCAGGGGCGAAGGCTCTGGGGCCAACGTCCTGACTTTC
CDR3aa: CASRRTIRGEGSGANVLTF

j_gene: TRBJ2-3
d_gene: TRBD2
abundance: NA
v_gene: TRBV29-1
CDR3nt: TGCAGCGTTCGGCCTTCGGGGGGTGGCACAGATACGCAGTATTTT
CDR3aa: CSVRPSGGGTDTQYF

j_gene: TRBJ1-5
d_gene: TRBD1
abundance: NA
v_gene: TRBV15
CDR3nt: TGTGCCACCAGCAGTCGATTGACAGGGGAGCCCCAGCATTTT
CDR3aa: CATSSRLTGEPQHF

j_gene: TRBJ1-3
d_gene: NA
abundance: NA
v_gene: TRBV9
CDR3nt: TGTGCCAGCAGCGTTCAGGGTGAGGGAAACACCATATATTTT
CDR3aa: CASSVQGEGNTIYF

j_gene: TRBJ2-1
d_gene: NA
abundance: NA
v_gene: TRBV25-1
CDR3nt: TGTGCCAGCAGTGGTCGTCCGGCGGAGCAGTTCTTC
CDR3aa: CASSGRPAEQFF

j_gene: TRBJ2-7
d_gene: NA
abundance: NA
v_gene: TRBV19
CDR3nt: TGTGCCAGTAGTCCACCGACCCCTGGCCCCTACGAGCAGTACTTC
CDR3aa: CASSPPTPGPYEQYF

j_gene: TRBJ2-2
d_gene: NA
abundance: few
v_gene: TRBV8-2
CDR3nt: TGTGCCAGCGAACGAGTTAGCGGGACCGGGGAGCTGTTTTTT
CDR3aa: CASERVSGTGELFF

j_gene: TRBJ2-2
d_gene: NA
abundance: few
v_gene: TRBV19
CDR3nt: TGTGCCAGTAGTAAGGATCGGGACACCGGGGAGCTGTTTTTT
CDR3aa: CASSKDRDTGELFF

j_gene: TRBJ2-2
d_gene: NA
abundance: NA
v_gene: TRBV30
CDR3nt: TGTGCCTGGAGTATCTACGGGCCGGCCACCGGGGAGCTGTTTTTT
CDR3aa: CAWSIYGPATGELFF

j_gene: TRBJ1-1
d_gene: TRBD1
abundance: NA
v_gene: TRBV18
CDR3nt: TGTGCCAGCTCACCAAGGACAGGGGTGAACACTGAAGCTTTCTTT
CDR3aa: CASSPRTGVNTEAFF

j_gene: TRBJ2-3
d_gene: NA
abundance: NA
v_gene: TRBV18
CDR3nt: TGTGCCAGCTCACCGGGTCTGAACACAGATACGCAGTATTTT
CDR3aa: CASSPGLNTDTQYF

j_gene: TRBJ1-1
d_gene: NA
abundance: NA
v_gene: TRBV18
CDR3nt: TGTGCCAGCTCAGCATCAGCGGGGATGGAAGCTTTCTTT
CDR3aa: CASSASAGMEAFF

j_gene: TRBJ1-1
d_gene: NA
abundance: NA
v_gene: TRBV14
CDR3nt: TGTGCCAGCAGCCAGTGGTCTGAAGCTTTCTTT
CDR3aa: CASSQWSEAFF

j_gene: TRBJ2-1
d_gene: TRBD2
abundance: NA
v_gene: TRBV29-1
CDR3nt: TGCAGCGTAAAAGGGCCTAGCGGGAAGAATGAGCAGTTCTTC
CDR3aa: CSVKGPSGKNEQFF

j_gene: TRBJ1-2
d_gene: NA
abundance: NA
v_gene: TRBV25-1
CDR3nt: TGTGCCAGCGCGACGGAAAGCAGCTATGGCTACACCTTC
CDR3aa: CASATESSYGYTF

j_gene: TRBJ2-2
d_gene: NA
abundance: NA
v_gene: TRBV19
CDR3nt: TGTGCCAGTAGTATTGGGGTTAGGGGGACCGGGGAGCTGTTTTTT
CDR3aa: CASSIGVRGTGELFF

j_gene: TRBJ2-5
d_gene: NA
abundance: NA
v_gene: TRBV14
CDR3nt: TGTGCCAGCAGCCAAGGTTTGGAGACCCAGTACTTC
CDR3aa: CASSQGLETQYF

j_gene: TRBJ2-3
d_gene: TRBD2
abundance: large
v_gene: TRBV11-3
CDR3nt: TGTGCCAGCAGCCAGGGGACTAGCGGGAGTGCAGATACGCAGTATTTT
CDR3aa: CASSQGTSGSADTQYF

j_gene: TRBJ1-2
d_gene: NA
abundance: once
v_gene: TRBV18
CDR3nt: TGTGCCAGCTCACCACCCGAGGGGAGGGTCGGTGGCTACACCTTC
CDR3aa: CASSPPEGRVGGYTF

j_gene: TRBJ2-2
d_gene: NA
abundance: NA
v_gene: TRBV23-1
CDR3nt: TGCGCCAGCAGCCAAGAAATCATGGCGGACGGGGAGCTGTTTTTT
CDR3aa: CASSQEIMADGELFF

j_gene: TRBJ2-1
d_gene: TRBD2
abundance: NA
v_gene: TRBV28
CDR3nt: TGTGCCAGCAGTCGACTAGCGGGATTTGAGCAGTTCTTC
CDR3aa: CASSRLAGFEQFF

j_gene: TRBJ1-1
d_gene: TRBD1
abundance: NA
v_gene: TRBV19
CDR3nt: TGTGCCAGTAGTAGACAGGGGGCTTACACTGAAGCTTTCTTT
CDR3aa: CASSRQGAYTEAFF

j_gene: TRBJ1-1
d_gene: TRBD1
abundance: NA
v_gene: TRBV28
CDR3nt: TGTGCCAGCAGACTTCAGGGGGATACTGAAGCTTTCTTT
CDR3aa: CASRLQGDTEAFF